The next 14 T cell receptor beta chains were all read from a single sample in a study of cytomegalovirus exposure and HLA in healthy donors. This PCR relied on a set of 60 Vbeta primers and 13 Jbeta primers. Sequencing was performed with immunoSEQ multiplex PCR; in TCRdb, only in-frame clones are kept and a portion is missing. The sample carries 150,000 to 170,000 clones, about three quarters recorded once. The material sequenced was PBMCs. Receptors were obtained from a woman aged 40 to 50 in good health and CMV-seronegative.

The V and J genes are TRBV5-1 and TRBJ2-7, with D perhaps TRBD2 (7 bases). Germline V gene sequence: CDR1 SGHRS, CDR2 YFSETQ. CDR3 size: 16 residues. The V end was cut by 7 bases, the J end by 2 bases, with 22 bases between. Here the CDR3 reads CASHEGGQGAPYEQYF. The CDR3 DNA follows: TGCGCCAGCCATGAGGGGGGGCAGGGAGCCCCCTACGAGCAGTACTTC.

V is TRBV6-5 and J is TRBJ2-1, with 10 positions matching TRBD2. The germline V gene encodes CDR1 MNHEY and CDR2 SVGAGI. V lost 0 bases to trimming and J lost 4 bases; unmatched junction nucleotides: 3. The CDR3 extends over 16 amino acids. The CDR3 sequence: CASSYSKRGGYNEQFF. The CDR3 DNA follows: TGTGCCAGCAGTTACTCTAAGCGGGGGGGATACAATGAGCAGTTCTTC.

V usage is TRBV5-5 and J usage is TRBJ2-7, with D possibly matching TRBD1 (5 bases). This CDR3 has 12 amino acids. Germline-derived CDR1 and CDR2 are SGHKS and YYEKEE (reference sequence). Trimming stripped 3 bases from V and 3 bases from J, with 7 bases between. This chain's CDR3 is CASSYQGYEQYF. CDR3 nucleotide sequence: TGTGCCAGCAGCTACCAGGGCTACGAGCAGTACTTC.

The chain couples TRBV28 to TRBJ2-2, with D perhaps TRBD1 (8 bases). CDR1 is MDHEN, CDR2 SYDVKM, per germline. Trimming cost V 7 bases and J 5 bases, with 17 bases left between them. CDR3 length: 15 amino acids. CDR3: CASISTGEGTGELFF. In DNA form, the CDR3 reads TGTGCCAGCATTTCGACAGGGGAGGGAACCGGGGAGCTGTTTTTT.

The rearrangement joins TRBV1 to TRBJ1-4; the DNA was not used to check the table's D call, TRBD1. TRBV1 corresponds to a pseudogene. The CDR3 consists of 15 residues. CDR3 loop: CTSSQESRADEKLFF. CDR3 bases: TGCACCAGCAGCCAAGAGAGCAGGGCGGACGAAAAACTGTTTTTT.

The V gene is TRBV15, the J gene TRBJ1-5; no reliable D call. Germline loops: CDR1 LNHNV, CDR2 YYDKDF (reference sequence). This CDR3 contains 14 residues. V lost 2 bases to trimming and J lost 2 bases, with 7 bases between them. CDR3: CATSRITGNQPQHF. The CDR3 nucleotides are TGTGCCACCAGCAGAATAACAGGCAATCAGCCCCAGCATTTT.

Here the CDR3 DNA reads TGTGCCAGCAGTTCCTTCGCCCGACAGGGGAACACTGAAGCTTTCTTT. Translating it yields CASSSFARQGNTEAFF. The chain is built from TRBV27 and TRBJ1-1; 7 bases are shared with TRBD1. CDR3 length: 16 amino acids. The V gene's germline CDR1 is MNHEY and CDR2 SMNVEV (reference sequence). V dropped 4 bases and J dropped 1; count of bases not matched to a gene: 9.

The chain joins TRBV5-4 to TRBJ1-2, with D maybe TRBD1 (6 bases). Germline CDR1 SGHNT, CDR2 YYREEE (reference sequence). Trimming left V 4 bases short and J 4 bases short, with 17 bases between. This CDR3 is built from 15 residues. The CDR3 spells CASSVGGADLYGYTF. The CDR3 DNA reads as TGTGCCAGCAGCGTGGGGGGCGCAGACCTCTATGGCTACACCTTC.

CDR3 coding DNA: TGCGCCAGCAGCCAACCCTACGGACAGGGACCTTCCTACGAGCAGTACTTC. Protein: CASSQPYGQGPSYEQYF. This rearrangement joins TRBV4-1 to TRBJ2-7, with 8 bases identical to TRBD1. The CDR3 sequence is 17 residues long. V lost 2 bases to trimming and J lost 1 base; unmatched junction nucleotides: 10. Per the germline V gene, CDR1 is MGHRA and CDR2 is YSYEKL.

J is TRBJ2-7 and V is TRBV6-1, with D possibly being TRBD2 (5 bases). Germline-derived CDR1 and CDR2 are MNHNS and SASEGT. The CDR3 has 13 amino acids. Trimming took 10 bases from V and 5 from J, leaving 18 bases between them. CDR3 region: CANRRIGPDEQYF. The CDR3 DNA reads TGTGCCAATAGGAGGATCGGGCCCGACGAGCAGTACTTC.

The rearrangement joins TRBV5-1 to TRBJ1-1; D possibly corresponds to TRBD1 (6 bases). CDR1 and CDR2 (germline): SGHRS, YFSETQ. Trimming removed 1 base from V and 2 bases from J, with 9 bases in between. The length of the CDR3 is 14 residues. The CDR3 DNA follows: TGCGCCAGCAGCTTGCGGACAGCCAACACTGAAGCTTTCTTT. Its protein is CASSLRTANTEAFF.

The genes are TRBV28 and TRBJ2-6; 8 bases line up with TRBD1. V gave up 6 bases and J gave up 2 bases; unmatched junction bases: 3. Per the germline V gene, CDR1 is MDHEN and CDR2 is SYDVKM. The CDR3 has 15 residues. The CDR3 loop reads CASRDRAPGANVLTF. CDR3 sequence (DNA): TGTGCCAGCAGGGACAGGGCACCTGGGGCCAACGTCCTGACTTTC.

This chain uses TRBV30 with TRBJ2-2, with 8 bases identical to TRBD2. This CDR3 is built from 14 residues. After removal of 3 bases from V and 4 bases from J, the junction contained 4 bases not matched to a gene. From germline, CDR1 is GTSNPN and CDR2 SVGIG (reference sequence). The CDR3 reads CAWRSGSGTGELFF. CDR3 in DNA: TGTGCCTGGAGAAGCGGGAGCGGCACCGGGGAGCTGTTTTTT.

In nucleotides, the CDR3 is TGTGCCAGCAGCTCCTTGAAGGGGCCCCCCATGAACACTGAAGCTTTCTTT. This gives the protein CASSSLKGPPMNTEAFF. The gene calls are TRBV7-9 and TRBJ1-1; TRBD1 is a possible D gene (5 bases). V lost 4 bases, J lost 0 bases, and 18 bases lay in between. The CDR3 has 17 residues. Germline CDR1 is SEHNR and CDR2 is FQNEAQ (reference sequence).